This record covers a single T cell receptor beta chain. Its antigen is not yet known. Base qualities are not at hand, and no much larger clone is one base apart. The library relied on the immunoSEQ multiplex PCR assay. For the multiplex PCR, a mixture combining 60 forward primers for TCR Vbeta segments and 13 reverse primers for TCR Jbeta segments was used. The CDR3 region of rearranged TCR beta genes was amplified from genomic DNA with a multiplex PCR assay. On the Illumina HiSeq System, the amplified TCR beta libraries were sequenced as 87-base-pair reads. In the paper's pipeline: Across the 500 to 850 repertoires, a later analysis counted around 80 million unique TCR beta chains, roughly 11 million of which were shared by at least two donors. To remove PCR and sequencing errors, raw reads were error-corrected and collapsed into unique sequences using a nearest-neighbor algorithm that merged closely related sequences. To assign V, D and J gene segments, CDR3 sequences were aligned to IMGT reference sequences. For a sequence to be retained, a match of at least six nucleotides to both a V gene segment and a J gene segment was required. A rearrangement was called productive if the CDR3 had no stop codons and remained in frame with V and J, and every other rearrangement was called non-productive. Following IMGT convention, CDR3 was defined as the stretch from the second conserved V-encoded cysteine to the conserved J-encoded phenylalanine. In an earlier analysis of approximately 590 of the donors, sequences lacking an unambiguous match to a single V gene segment were excluded. An earlier analysis of roughly 590 of the donors called V segments functional above 56.7% productive rearrangements and segregating when the between-donor standard deviation exceeded 5%. To diagnose cytomegalovirus status from the catalog of TCR beta chain sequences, a statistical classification framework was built. In a later analysis, V and J genes were assigned by comparing TCR nucleotide sequences against IMGT/GENE-DB human TR gene sequences. In a later analysis, CDR3 sequences and most-parsimonious VDJ recombination scenarios were assigned using the TCRdist pipeline. In a later analysis, each TCR beta chain was defined by its CDR3 amino acid sequence together with its V-gene family, and reads without a unique V-gene family were excluded. A later analysis removed 500 to 650 highly shared, low-generation-probability nucleotide sequences to deal with suspected cross-contamination and a sequencing artifact. In a later analysis, a clonal expansion index was calculated for each public chain from normalized within-repertoire ranks of inferred template counts. In a later analysis, generation probabilities were computed with a VDJ recombination model fitted to out-of-frame rearrangements, and the resulting probabilities were checked against IGoR. In a later analysis, TCR-TCR, TCR-HLA and TCR-CMV co-occurrence was scored with hypergeometric tests, and a repertoire-size bias correction was applied to TCR pairs. To estimate false discovery rates, a later analysis permuted the HLA or CMV assignments 20 times. In a later analysis, co-occurring TCRs were grouped using DBSCAN, and TCRdist sequence similarity was added for clustering within HLA-allele-positive subsets. Repertoires with fewer than 30,000 or more than 120,000 public chains, plus five repertoires with anomalous nucleotide sharing, were excluded from co-occurrence clustering. What TCRdb holds here is the immuneACCESS table cut down to in-frame rearrangements. Part of the clones is not present; checked against another copy, under half of the missing clones reflect an unresolved V gene, and the others are unexplained. The V and J calls and clone size were taken over from that table, and D and trimming were inferred from the DNA. This sample has more than 95,000 clones in its table, and over 70% of those were observed once. The ten largest clones capture roughly 1.5% of the sample.

This record belongs to a study of cytomegalovirus exposure and HLA in healthy donors (TCRdb year 2017). As for the study more broadly: An earlier analysis of approximately 640 of the donors reported roughly 270 Gb of sequence data and some 100 million unique TCR beta sequences from 150 million to 200 million T cells. Of the approximately 400 genotyped donors, about 84% fell in the genetic ancestry cluster associated with self-reported Caucasian donors. To study patterns of TCR occurrence, a later analysis re-analyzed previously published TCR beta repertoires from 700 or so donors and added high-resolution HLA genotyping. The study aimed to test whether signatures of past pathogen exposure could be identified by cataloging public T cell receptors. To predict cytomegalovirus infection status, the study combined high-throughput TCR immunosequencing, statistical association of individual TCRs with disease status, and machine learning. Roughly 300 gigabases of sequencing data and around 90 million unique TCR sequences made up an early release that covered around 640 HLA-typed donors. Among almost 400 genotyped donors of the cohort, an average of about 240,000 unique TCR beta nucleotide sequences were sequenced per donor, roughly 20% of them non-productive. In the later analysis, no new phenotypic data were used to find candidate immune exposures; instead, reliance was placed on TCR beta sequences and their occurrence across donors. A separate validation cohort of 100 to 150 different subjects was used in addition to the 666-subject first cohort. In a later genetic analysis, genome-wide SNP genotypes for about 55% of the roughly 700 donors were used, and that subset was treated as a discovery cohort. Donor age, sex, ethnicity and CMV serostatus were collected together with the repertoire data. Because of strong linkage in the cohort, 4 to 6 DR-DQ haplotypes were treated as single units for association and clustering. The study used immunosequencing to profile the T cell repertoires of approximately 640 subjects and linked those repertoires to cytomegalovirus serostatus. All discovery cohort repertoires had been generated using a single sequencing platform. To decide whether each TCR beta V gene segment behaved as functional or pseudogenic, an earlier analysis of some 600 of the donors relied on high-throughput TCR beta sequencing. Typing coverage differed by locus: A, B, C, DRB1 and DQB1 were typed in roughly 620-640 donors, DQA1 in about 500, DPA1 in some 610, and DPB1 in around 440. Class I and class II HLA loci were covered by the typing at four-digit resolution.

The cohort consisted of some 670 healthy bone marrow donors. Cohort members were all nominally healthy when sampled, although unrecorded immune exposures were likely present. The donor tested CMV seronegative, placing the donor among the 350 to 400 seronegative members of the cohort. Every donor gave a peripheral blood sample, and the peripheral blood mononuclear cells from that sample were used for TCR beta sequencing. Genomic DNA was extracted from the blood cell samples with the Qiagen DNeasy Blood Extraction Kit. The paper's findings and limits, for the study overall: In a later analysis, about 17,000 TCR beta sequences were associated with specific HLA alleles at a false discovery rate of 0.05. The authors suggested that the approach could potentially be extended to other disease states and immunological phenotypes. Compared with the roughly 600-donor mean, donors in an Asian-associated ancestry cluster had fewer N-insertions in productive TCRs, according to a later genetic analysis. A later genetic analysis associated a missense DCLRE1C variant with V-gene and J-gene trimming of TCR beta chains, and an independent cohort replicated the association. According to a later analysis, TCR association rates differed among HLA loci, with DRB1 alleles showing the most associated TCRs and HLA-C alleles showing the fewest. Immune exposure information for the cohort was limited to CMV serostatus. In a later analysis, most CMV-associated TCR beta chains were found to appear HLA-restricted, with HLA associations seemingly driven largely by CMV exposure. Because counts were too low, more than 15 rarely observed V segments, including chromosome 9 orphons, were excluded from the earlier analysis of fewer than 650 of the donors. Sequencing depth was assumed to be roughly uniform across donors in the presence/absence analyses, though that assumption may not hold. A total of 164 TCR beta chains were listed by the study as associated with cytomegalovirus. An earlier analysis of 587 of the donors showed that most TCR beta V segments appeared in productive rearrangements either about 90% or about 30% of the time, which broadly matched IMGT annotations. The sequencing pipeline was judged likely to have produced a cluster of highly shared sequence variants as a technical artifact. Because HLA typing was missing for some donors at each locus, association tests included only the typed subset. Compared with equally common non-associated chains, HLA-associated TCR beta chains in a later analysis were more clonally expanded and had lower generation probabilities. A further reported finding was that TCR beta sequences accurately predicted the HLA-A and HLA-B alleles for most subjects in the first cohort. In vitro tests confirmed that a few of the cytomegalovirus-associated TCR beta chains recognize cytomegalovirus antigens. According to a later analysis, parvovirus B19, influenza, CMV and Epstein-Barr virus appeared linked to several top co-occurrence clusters. Assigning TCR associations to individual alleles was difficult when HLA alleles, especially DR and DQ, strongly co-occurred. This cohort had only TCR beta chains sequenced, and the lack of alpha or paired-chain data limited which features could be detected. Linkage disequilibrium might explain the correlated functional status among segregating V segments, but an unknown experimental factor could not be ruled out. The classifier was reported to diagnose cytomegalovirus status with high specificity and sensitivity in both the original cohort and the validation cohort. Because the 87-base-pair reads could not distinguish some IMGT-functional V segments, including TRBV6-2 and TRBV6-3, those segments were excluded. Most TCR sequences were observed very rarely across donors, whereas some public TCRs were present in many individuals.

The germline V gene (reference sequence) supplies CDR1 GTSNPN and CDR2 SVGIG. V is cut back by 2 bases and J by 7 bases, with 11 bases in the junction unmatched. Measured from the cysteine to the phenylalanine, the CDR3 is 14 residues long. Just the 42-base CDR3 DNA is kept, in frame starting at base 1. The sequence is built from TRBV30 and TRBJ2-7, and TRBD1 matches 7 of the central bases. This TCR came from a woman between 18 and 29 years old in good health and CMV-seronegative. Sequencing input: PBMCs. The nucleotide sequence is given as TGTGCCTGGAGTCGAAGGGGACAGTCCGGTGAGCAGTACTTC. Protein translation: CAWSRRGQSGEQYF. Full variable domain (CDR3 extended with the reference TRBV30 and TRBJ2-7 proteins): SQTIHQWPATLVQPVGSPLSLECTVEGTSNPNLYWYRQAAGRGLQLLFYSVGIGQISSEVPQNLSASRPQDRQFILSSKKLLLSDSGFYLCAWSRRGQSGEQYFGPGTRLTVT.